The TCR beta chain under discussion was sequenced for a study of blood T cell repertoires in COVID-19. At the level of the study: From the United States, Italy and Spain came samples of acute and convalescent COVID-19. T cells, B-cell-depleted T cells, or PBMCs provided the cDNA or gDNA that served as material.

This CDR3 spans 16 amino acids. This clone has only a few counts. Original processing notes: Amplified reference gene primers provided the basis for estimating nucleated cell counts. Repertoires were generated with immunoSEQ multiplex PCR, while TCRdb's copy carries only in-frame clones and drops some. That table is the source of V, J and clone size, and D and trimming were worked out from the DNA. Here the sample spans roughly 190,000 clones, around 80% being singletons. The chain carries TRBV21-1 and TRBJ2-7; the table's D call, TRBD2, was not checked against the DNA. TRBV21-1 is flagged as a pseudogene. The sequence was obtained from a woman between 45 and 60 years old with acute or convalescent COVID-19. The sequenced sample was peripheral blood. CDR3 bases: TGTGCCAGCAGCACAGGACTAGCGGTTCAACACTACGAGCAGTACTTC. Translated: CASSTGLAVQHYEQYF.